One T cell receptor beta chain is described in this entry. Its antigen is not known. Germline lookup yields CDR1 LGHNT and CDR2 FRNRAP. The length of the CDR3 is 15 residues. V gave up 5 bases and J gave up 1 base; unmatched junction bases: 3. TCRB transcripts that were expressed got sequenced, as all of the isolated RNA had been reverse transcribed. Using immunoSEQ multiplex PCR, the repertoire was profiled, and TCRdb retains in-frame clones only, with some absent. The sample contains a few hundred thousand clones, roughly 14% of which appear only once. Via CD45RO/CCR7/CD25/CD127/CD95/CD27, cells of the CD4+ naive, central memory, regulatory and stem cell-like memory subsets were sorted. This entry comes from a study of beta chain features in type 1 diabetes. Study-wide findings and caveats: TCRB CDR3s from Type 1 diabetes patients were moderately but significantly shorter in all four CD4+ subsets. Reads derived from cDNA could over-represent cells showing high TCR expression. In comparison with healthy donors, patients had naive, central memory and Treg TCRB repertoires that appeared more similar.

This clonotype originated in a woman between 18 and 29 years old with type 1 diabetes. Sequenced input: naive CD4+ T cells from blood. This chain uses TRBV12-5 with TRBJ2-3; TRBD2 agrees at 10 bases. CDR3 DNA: TGTGCTAGTGGTCCCGGGACTAGCGGCACAGATACGCAGTATTTT. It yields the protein CASGPGTSGTDTQYF.